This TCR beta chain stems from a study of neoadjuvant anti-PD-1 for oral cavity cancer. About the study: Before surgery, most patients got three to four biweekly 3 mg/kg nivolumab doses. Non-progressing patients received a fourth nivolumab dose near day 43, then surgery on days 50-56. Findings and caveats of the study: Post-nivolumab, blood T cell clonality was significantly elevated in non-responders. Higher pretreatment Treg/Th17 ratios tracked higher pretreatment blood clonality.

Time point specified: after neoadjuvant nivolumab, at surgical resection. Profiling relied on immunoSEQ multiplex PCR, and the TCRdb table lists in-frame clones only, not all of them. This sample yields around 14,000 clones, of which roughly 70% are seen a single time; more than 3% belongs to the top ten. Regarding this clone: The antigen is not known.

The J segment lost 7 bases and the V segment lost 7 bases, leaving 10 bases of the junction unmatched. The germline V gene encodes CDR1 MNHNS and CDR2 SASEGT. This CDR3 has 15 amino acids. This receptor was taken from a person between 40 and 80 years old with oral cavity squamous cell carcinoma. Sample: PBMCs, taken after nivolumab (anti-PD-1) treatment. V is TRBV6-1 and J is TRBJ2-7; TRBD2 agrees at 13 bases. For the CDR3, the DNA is TGTGCCAGCACCGTTACTAGCGGGAGGGCCGGGGAGCAGTACTTC. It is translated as CASTVTSGRAGEQYF.